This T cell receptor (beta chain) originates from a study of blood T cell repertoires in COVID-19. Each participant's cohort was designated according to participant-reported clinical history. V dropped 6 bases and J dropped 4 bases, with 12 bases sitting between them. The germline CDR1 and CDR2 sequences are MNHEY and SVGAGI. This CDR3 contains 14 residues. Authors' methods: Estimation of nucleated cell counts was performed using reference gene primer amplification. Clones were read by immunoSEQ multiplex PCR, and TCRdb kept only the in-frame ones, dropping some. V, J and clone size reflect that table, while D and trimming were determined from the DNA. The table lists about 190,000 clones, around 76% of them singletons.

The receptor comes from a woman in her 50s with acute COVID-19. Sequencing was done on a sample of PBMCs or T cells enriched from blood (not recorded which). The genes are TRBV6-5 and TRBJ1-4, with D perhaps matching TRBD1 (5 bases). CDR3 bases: TGTGCCAGCAGGACAACGGGGGGTAATGAAAAACTGTTTTTT. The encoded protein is CASRTTGGNEKLFF.